The clone carrying this T cell receptor (beta chain) was seen many times. Its antigen is as yet unknown. TCRdb re-analysed the reads in MiXCR, keeping a single row per CDR3 protein. Altogether about 150,000 distinct CDR3 sequences are present, about 25% being singletons, with the ten largest covering 11%. This CDR3 has 13 amino acids. The V gene lost 0 bases and the J gene lost 6 bases, with 6 bases spanning the gap. CDR1 is ENHRY and CDR2 is SYGVKD in the germline V gene. The sample belongs to a study of T cell repertoires in cytomegalovirus infection. The study, taken as a whole, reports: Adding up the frequency of public TCR beta families identified people who carried CMV plus the relevant HLA.

Material: PBMCs. The chain employs TRBV10-3 and TRBJ2-1, with D possibly being TRBD1 (6 bases). The source of this sequence is a human donor in good health (CMV status not recorded). Some clones in this sample may be carry-over from other donors' samples. CDR3 coding DNA: TGTGCCATCAGTGAGTCGGGGGCCAATGAGCAGTTCTTC. This gives the protein CAISESGANEQFF.